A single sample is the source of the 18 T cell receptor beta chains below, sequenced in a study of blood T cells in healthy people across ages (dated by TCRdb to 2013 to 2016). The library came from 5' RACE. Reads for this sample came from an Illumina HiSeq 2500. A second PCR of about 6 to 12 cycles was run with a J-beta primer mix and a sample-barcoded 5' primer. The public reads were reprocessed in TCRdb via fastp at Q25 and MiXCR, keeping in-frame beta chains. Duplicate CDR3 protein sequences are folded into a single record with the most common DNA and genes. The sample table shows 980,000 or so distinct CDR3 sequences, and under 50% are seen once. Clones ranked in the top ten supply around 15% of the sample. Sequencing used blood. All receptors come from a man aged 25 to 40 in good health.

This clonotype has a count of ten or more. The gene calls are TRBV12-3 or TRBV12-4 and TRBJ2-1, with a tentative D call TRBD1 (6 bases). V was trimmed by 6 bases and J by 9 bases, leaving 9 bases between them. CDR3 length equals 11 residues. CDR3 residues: CASSRGGEQFF. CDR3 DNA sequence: TGTGCCAGCAGCCGAGGGGGTGAGCAGTTCTTC.

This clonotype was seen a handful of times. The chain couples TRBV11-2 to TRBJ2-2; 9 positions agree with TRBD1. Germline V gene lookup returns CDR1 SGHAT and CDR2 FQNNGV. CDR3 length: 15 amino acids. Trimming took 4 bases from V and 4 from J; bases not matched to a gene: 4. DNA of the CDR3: TGTGCCAGCAGCTGGGGACAGGGATTCACCGGGGAGCTGTTTTTT. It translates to CASSWGQGFTGELFF.

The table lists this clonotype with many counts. The CDR3 reads CASRGQGGETQYF. The CDR3 DNA is TGTGCCAGCAGGGGACAGGGAGGTGAGACCCAGTACTTC. The chain joins TRBV12-3 or TRBV12-4 to TRBJ2-5; 9 nucleotides match TRBD1. This CDR3 spans 13 amino acids. J gave up 5 bases and V 6 bases, and 4 bases lay outside the gene matches.

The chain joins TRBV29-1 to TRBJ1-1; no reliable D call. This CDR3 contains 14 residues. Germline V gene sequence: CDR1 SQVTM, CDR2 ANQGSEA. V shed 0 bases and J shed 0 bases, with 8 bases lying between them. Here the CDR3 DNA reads TGCAGCGTTGAAGAACGGATACTGAACACTGAAGCTTTCTTT. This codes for CSVEERILNTEAFF.

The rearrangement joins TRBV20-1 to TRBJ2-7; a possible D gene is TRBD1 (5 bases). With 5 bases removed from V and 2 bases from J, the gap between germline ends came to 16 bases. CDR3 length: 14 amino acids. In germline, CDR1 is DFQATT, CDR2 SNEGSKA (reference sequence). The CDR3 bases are TGCAGTGCTGATTCTAGGACACTGACCTACGAGCAGTACTTC. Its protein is CSADSRTLTYEQYF.

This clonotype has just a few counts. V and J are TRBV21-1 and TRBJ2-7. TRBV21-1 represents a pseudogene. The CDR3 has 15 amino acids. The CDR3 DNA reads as TGTGCCAGCAGTGACCGTGGCAGGGGTTCCTACGAGCAGTACTTC. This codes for CASSDRGRGSYEQYF.

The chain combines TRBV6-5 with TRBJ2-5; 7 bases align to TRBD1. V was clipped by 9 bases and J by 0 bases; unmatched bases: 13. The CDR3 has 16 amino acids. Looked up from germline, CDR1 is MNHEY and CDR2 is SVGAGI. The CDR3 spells CARFPAQGQNQETQYF. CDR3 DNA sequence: TGTGCCAGATTCCCGGCTCAGGGACAGAACCAAGAGACCCAGTACTTC.

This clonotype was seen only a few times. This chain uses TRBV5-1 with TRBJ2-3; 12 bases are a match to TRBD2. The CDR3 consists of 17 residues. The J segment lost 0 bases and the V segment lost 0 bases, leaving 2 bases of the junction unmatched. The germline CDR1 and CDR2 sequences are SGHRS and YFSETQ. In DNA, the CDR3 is TGCGCCAGCAGCTTGGGACTAGCGGGGGCTAGCACAGATACGCAGTATTTT. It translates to CASSLGLAGASTDTQYF.

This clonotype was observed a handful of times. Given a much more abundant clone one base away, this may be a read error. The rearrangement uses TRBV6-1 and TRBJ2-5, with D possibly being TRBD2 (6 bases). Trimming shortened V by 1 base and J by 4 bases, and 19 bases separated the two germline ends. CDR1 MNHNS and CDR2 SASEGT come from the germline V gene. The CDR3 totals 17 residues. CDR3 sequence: CASSEEEGSPPLETQYF. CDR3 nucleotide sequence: TGTGCCAGCAGTGAAGAGGAGGGCTCGCCCCCACTAGAGACCCAGTACTTC.

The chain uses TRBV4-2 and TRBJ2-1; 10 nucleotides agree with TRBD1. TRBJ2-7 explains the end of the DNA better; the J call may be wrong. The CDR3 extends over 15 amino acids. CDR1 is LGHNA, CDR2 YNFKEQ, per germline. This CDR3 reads CAGTSGTGAYNEQYF. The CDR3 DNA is TGTGCCGGCACGAGCGGGACAGGGGCCTACAATGAGCAGTACTTC.

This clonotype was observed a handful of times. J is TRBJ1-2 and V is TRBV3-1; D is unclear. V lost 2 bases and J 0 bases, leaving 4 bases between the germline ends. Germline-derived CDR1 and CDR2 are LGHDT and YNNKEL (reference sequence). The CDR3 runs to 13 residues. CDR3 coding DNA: TGTGCCAGCAGCCAACATTCTAACTATGGCTACACCTTC. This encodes CASSQHSNYGYTF. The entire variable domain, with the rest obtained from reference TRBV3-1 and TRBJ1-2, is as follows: DTAVSQTPKYLVTQMGNDKSIKCEQNLGHDTMYWYKQDSKKFLKIMFSYNNKELIINETVPNRFSPKSPDKAHLNLHINSLELGDSAVYFCASSQHSNYGYTFGSGTRLTVV.

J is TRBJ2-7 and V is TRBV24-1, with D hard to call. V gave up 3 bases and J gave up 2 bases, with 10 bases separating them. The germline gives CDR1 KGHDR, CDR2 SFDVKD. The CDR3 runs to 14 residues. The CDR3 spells CATSDTTRTYEQYF. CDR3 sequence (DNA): TGTGCCACCAGTGATACGACACGCACCTACGAGCAGTACTTC.

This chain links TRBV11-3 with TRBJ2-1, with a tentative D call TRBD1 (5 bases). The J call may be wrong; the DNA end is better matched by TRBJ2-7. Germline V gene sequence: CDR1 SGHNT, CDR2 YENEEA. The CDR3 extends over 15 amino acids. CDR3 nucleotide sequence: TGTGCCAGCAGCTTGTTACAGGCCTCCTACAATGAGCAGTACTTC. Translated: CASSLLQASYNEQYF.

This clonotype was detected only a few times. The CDR3 here is CASSFSGGVSDEQYF. For the CDR3, the DNA is TGTGCCAGCAGTTTTAGCGGGGGGGTGTCGGATGAGCAGTACTTC. The V call is TRBV12-3 or TRBV12-4, the J call TRBJ2-5; 11 bases line up with TRBD2. The CDR3 totals 15 residues. Trimming took 3 bases from V and 11 from J; bases not matched to a gene: 11.

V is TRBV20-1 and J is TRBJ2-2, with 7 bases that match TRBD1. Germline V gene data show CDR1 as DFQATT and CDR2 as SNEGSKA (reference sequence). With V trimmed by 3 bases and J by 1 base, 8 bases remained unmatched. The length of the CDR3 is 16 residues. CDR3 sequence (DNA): TGCAGTGCTAGGCCGCAAAGGGGGCTGAACACCGGGGAGCTGTTTTTT. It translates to CSARPQRGLNTGELFF.

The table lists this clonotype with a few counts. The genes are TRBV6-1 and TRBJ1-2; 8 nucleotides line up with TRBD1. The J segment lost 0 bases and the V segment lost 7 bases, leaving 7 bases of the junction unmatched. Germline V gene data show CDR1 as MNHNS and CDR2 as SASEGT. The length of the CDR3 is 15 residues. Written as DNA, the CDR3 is TGTGCCAGCACAAAGGACAGGGCCTCTAACTATGGCTACACCTTC. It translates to CASTKDRASNYGYTF.

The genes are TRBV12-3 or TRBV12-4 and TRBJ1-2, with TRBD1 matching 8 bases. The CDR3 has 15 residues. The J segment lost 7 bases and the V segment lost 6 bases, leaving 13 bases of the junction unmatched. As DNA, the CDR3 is TGTGCCAGCAGGTCCAGGGGGCTGTCGAGCTGTGGCTACACCTTC. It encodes CASRSRGLSSCGYTF.

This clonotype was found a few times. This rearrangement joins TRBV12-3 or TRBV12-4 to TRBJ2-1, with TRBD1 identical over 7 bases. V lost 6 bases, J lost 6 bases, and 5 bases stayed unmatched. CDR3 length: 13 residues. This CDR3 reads CASSFPGGNEQFF. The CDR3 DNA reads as TGTGCCAGCAGCTTCCCAGGGGGCAATGAGCAGTTCTTC.